These 19 T cell receptor beta chains came from one sample sequenced in a study of cytomegalovirus exposure and HLA in healthy donors. With 60 Vbeta and 13 Jbeta primers, the PCR was carried out. Measured with immunoSEQ multiplex PCR; TCRdb has only the in-frame clones, and not every one. Of fewer than 110,000 clones in the sample, 60% to 75% were seen once. The sequenced sample consisted of PBMCs. Receptors were obtained from a man aged 50 or older in good health and CMV-seronegative.

V gene TRBV5-6 combines with J gene TRBJ2-7, with a possible D match to TRBD2 (5 bases). Trimming took off 0 bases at V and 7 bases at J, with 11 bases between the two ends. Germline V lookup: CDR1 SGHDT, CDR2 YYEEEE. There are 13 residues in the CDR3. The CDR3 protein is CASSLVYRGEQYF. DNA of the CDR3: TGTGCCAGCAGCTTGGTGTACAGAGGGGAGCAGTACTTC.

This clone was recorded only once. This chain uses TRBV19 with TRBJ2-3; tentatively, D is TRBD2 (6 bases). CDR1 is LNHDA and CDR2 is SQIVND in the germline V gene (reference sequence). The CDR3 has 14 amino acids. V gave up 7 bases and J gave up 0 bases, with 11 bases separating them. The CDR3 DNA sequence: TGTGCCAGTAATCACGGGGGAAGCACAGATACGCAGTATTTT. Protein sequence: CASNHGGSTDTQYF.

Note on this clone: Other DNA sequences of this sample code for an identical CDR3. This rearrangement joins TRBV5-1 to TRBJ2-5; 15 bases map to TRBD2. CDR1 is SGHRS, CDR2 YFSETQ, per germline. The length of the CDR3 is 16 residues. V trimming: 3 bases; J trimming: 5 bases; junction bases outside the gene matches: 5. CDR3 in amino acids: CASSWTSGGAQETQYF. The DNA of the CDR3 is TGCGCCAGCAGCTGGACTAGCGGGGGGGCCCAGGAGACCCAGTACTTC.

This clone was detected only a few times. The chain employs TRBV11-3 and TRBJ2-1, with 10 positions matching TRBD2. CDR3 length: 15 residues. The junction had 6 bases not matched to a gene; V was cut back by 3 bases and J by 7 bases. Germline values: CDR1 SGHNT, CDR2 YENEEA. The CDR3 region has the DNA TGTGCCAGCAGCTTCGGGGCTAGCGGGGGAAATGAGCAGTTCTTC. It yields the protein CASSFGASGGNEQFF.

The rearrangement links TRBV19 to TRBJ1-2; 10 bases are a match to TRBD1. Trimming took 7 bases from V and 4 from J; bases not matched to a gene: 9. The germline V gene has CDR1 LNHDA and CDR2 SQIVND (reference sequence). The CDR3 spans 15 residues. DNA of the CDR3: TGTGCCAGTACCCCTAGGACAGGGGGTGTCTATGGCTACACCTTC. This codes for CASTPRTGGVYGYTF.

In this sample, this clone turned up once. The chain employs TRBV7-2 and TRBJ1-6, with 7 bases that match TRBD1. The junction had 14 bases not matched to a gene; V was cut back by 3 bases and J by 9 bases. Germline CDR1 is SGHTA and CDR2 is FQGNSA. The CDR3 totals 17 residues. The CDR3 DNA sequence: TGTGCCAGCAGCTTGAACGACAGGGTTTCGGAACTTTCACCCCTCCACTTT. Amino acids: CASSLNDRVSELSPLHF.

This sequence joins TRBV2 and TRBJ2-3; TRBD1 matches 9 bases. This CDR3 is 17 amino acids long. Unmatched junction bases numbered 12, after V lost 6 bases and J lost 2 bases. Looked up from germline, CDR1 is SNHLY and CDR2 is FYNNEI. CDR3 protein: CASRLGTGRGLTDTQYF. CDR3 bases: TGTGCCAGCAGACTCGGGACAGGGAGGGGTCTCACAGATACGCAGTATTTT.

The rearrangement links TRBV5-1 to TRBJ2-1; no firm D call. V gave up 3 bases and J gave up 10 bases, with 5 bases separating them. CDR3 length: 10 amino acids. Germline V CDR1 and CDR2: SGHRS, YFSETQ. The CDR3 DNA reads TGCGCCAGCAGCTATCGGGAGCAGTTCTTC. This sequence encodes CASSYREQFF.

The V and J genes are TRBV7-3 and TRBJ1-1, with D possibly matching TRBD1 (5 bases). Trimming left V 2 bases short and J 1 base short, with 11 bases between. The CDR3 runs to 15 residues. Germline CDR1 reads SGHTA; CDR2 reads FQGTGA. CDR3 in amino acids: CASSLWGGGNTEAFF. As DNA, the CDR3 is TGTGCCAGCAGCTTATGGGGCGGGGGGAACACTGAAGCTTTCTTT.

This clone was detected a few times. The chain employs TRBV9 and TRBJ2-3; 11 bases agree with TRBD2. This CDR3 is 16 amino acids long. CDR1 is SGDLS and CDR2 is YYNGEE in the germline V gene. Trimming cost V 5 bases and J 3 bases; bases outside gene matches: 8. CDR3 protein: CASSSTGTSGTDTQYF. In DNA form, the CDR3 reads TGTGCCAGCAGTTCCACCGGGACTAGCGGTACAGATACGCAGTATTTT.

The chain combines TRBV7-2 with TRBJ1-5; D possibly corresponds to TRBD1 (5 bases). V was clipped by 2 bases and J by 8 bases, with 13 bases between them. Germline CDR1 SGHTA, CDR2 FQGNSA. The CDR3 extends over 14 amino acids. CDR3 coding DNA: TGTGCCAGCAGCTTATCGTCCCTCAGGGAGCCCCAGCATTTT. This translates into CASSLSSLREPQHF. Complete variable domain (other parts from reference TRBV7-2 and TRBJ1-5): GAGVSQSPSNKVTEKGKDVELRCDPISGHTALYWYRQSLGQGLEFLIYFQGNSAPDKSGLPSDRFSAERTGGSVSTLTIQRTQQEDSAVYLCASSLSSLREPQHFGDGTRLSIL.

The chain uses TRBV4-2 and TRBJ2-7, with a weak D call TRBD2 (5 bases). The germline CDR1 and CDR2 sequences are LGHNA and YNFKEQ. This CDR3 contains 16 residues. Trimming shortened V by 1 base and J by 6 bases, and 19 bases separated the two germline ends. The CDR3 sequence: CASSQGRGIVGGEQYF. The CDR3, as DNA: TGTGCCAGCAGCCAAGGAAGAGGGATTGTTGGCGGCGAGCAGTACTTC.

The V and J genes are TRBV28 and TRBJ2-2; 7 bases match TRBD1. Germline V lookup: CDR1 MDHEN, CDR2 SYDVKM. The length of the CDR3 is 14 residues. Germline trimming cut 2 bases from V and 8 bases from J; bases unmatched to any gene: 5. CDR3 sequence (DNA): TGTGCCAGCAGTTTAAACAGGGGATGGGGGGAGCTGTTTTTT. Translating gives CASSLNRGWGELFF.

V and J are TRBV5-1 and TRBJ1-3; TRBD1 is a possible D gene (5 bases). This CDR3 is built from 17 residues. CDR1 is SGHRS, CDR2 YFSETQ, per germline. The V end was cut by 3 bases, the J end by 0 bases, with 16 bases between. CDR3 residues: CASSSGDGLNSGNTIYF. CDR3 in DNA: TGCGCCAGCAGCTCGGGGGACGGACTGAACTCTGGAAACACCATATATTTT.

The V gene is TRBV6-5, the J gene TRBJ2-5, with 9 bases that match TRBD1. The J call is uncertain, as TRBJ2-7 better fits the DNA end. The V gene's germline CDR1 is MNHEY and CDR2 SVGAGI. This CDR3 is built from 16 residues. The CDR3 sequence: CASSYSPRTGAHEQYF. The CDR3 region has the DNA TGTGCCAGCAGTTACTCTCCAAGGACAGGGGCCCACGAGCAGTACTTC.

The count of this clone is one. The J gene is TRBJ2-3, the V gene TRBV27, with D possibly TRBD1 on 5 matching bases. The CDR3 runs to 15 residues. Per germline, CDR1 MNHEY and CDR2 SMNVEV (reference sequence). With 2 bases removed from V and 0 bases from J, the gap between germline ends came to 9 bases. The CDR3 region is CASSLTGRSTDTQYF. Here the CDR3 DNA reads TGTGCCAGCAGTTTAACAGGTCGTAGCACAGATACGCAGTATTTT.

The V call is TRBV2, the J call TRBJ2-7; tentative D call: TRBD1 (5 bases). Germline CDR1 is SNHLY and CDR2 is FYNNEI. V was trimmed by 4 bases and J by 5 bases, leaving 15 bases between them. This CDR3 has 14 residues. In DNA, the CDR3 is TGTGCCAGCAGTGTTCAGGGTCTTGAGAACGAGCAGTACTTC. Translated, it gives CASSVQGLENEQYF.

This chain links TRBV5-1 with TRBJ2-5, with D possibly TRBD1 on 5 matching bases. This CDR3 spans 14 amino acids. Germline V CDR1 and CDR2: SGHRS, YFSETQ. Trimming left V 3 bases short and J 5 bases short, with 14 bases between. CDR3 residues: CASSSPTGGETQYF. CDR3 sequence (DNA): TGCGCCAGCAGCTCCCCCACAGGTGGGGAGACCCAGTACTTC.

This clone was counted between two and nine times. The CDR3 region has the DNA TGTGCCAGTAGTATCGAGGTTGGCAATCAGCCCCAGCATTTT. It specifies CASSIEVGNQPQHF. The V gene is TRBV19, the J gene TRBJ1-5; D remains unclear. V was shortened by 3 bases and J by 2 bases, with 8 bases between the two germline ends. The CDR3 has 14 residues. From germline, CDR1 is LNHDA and CDR2 SQIVND (reference sequence).